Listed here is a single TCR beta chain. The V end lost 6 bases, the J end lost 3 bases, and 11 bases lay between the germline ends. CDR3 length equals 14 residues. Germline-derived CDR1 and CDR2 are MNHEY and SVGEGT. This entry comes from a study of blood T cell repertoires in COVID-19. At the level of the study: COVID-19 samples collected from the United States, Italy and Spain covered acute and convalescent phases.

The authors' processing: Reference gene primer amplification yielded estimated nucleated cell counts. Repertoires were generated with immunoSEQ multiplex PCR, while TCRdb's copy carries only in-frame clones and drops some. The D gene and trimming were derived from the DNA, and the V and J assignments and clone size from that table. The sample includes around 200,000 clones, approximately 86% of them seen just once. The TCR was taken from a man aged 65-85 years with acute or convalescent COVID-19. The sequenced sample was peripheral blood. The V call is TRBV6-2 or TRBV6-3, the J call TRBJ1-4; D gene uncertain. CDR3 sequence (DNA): TGTGCCAGCAGCCCAACCTCAGCTAATGAAAAACTGTTTTTT. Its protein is CASSPTSANEKLFF.